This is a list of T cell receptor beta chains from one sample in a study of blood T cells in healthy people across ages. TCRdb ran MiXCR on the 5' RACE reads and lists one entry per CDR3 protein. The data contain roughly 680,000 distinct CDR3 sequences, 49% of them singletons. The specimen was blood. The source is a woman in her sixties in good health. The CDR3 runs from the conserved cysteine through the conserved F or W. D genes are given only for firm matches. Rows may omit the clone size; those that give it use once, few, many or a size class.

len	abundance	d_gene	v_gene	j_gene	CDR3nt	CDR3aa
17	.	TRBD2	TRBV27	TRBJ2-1	TGTGCCAGCAGTTCCCTCCTTGGGACTAGCGGGTACAATGAGCAGTTCTTC	CASSSLLGTSGYNEQFF
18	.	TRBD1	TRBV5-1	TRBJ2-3	TGCGCCAGCAGCTTAGGACAGGGTAGGATCTTGAGCACAGATACGCAGTATTTT	CASSLGQGRILSTDTQYF
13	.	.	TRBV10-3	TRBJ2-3	TGTGCCATCAGTGTGCAGGGAGGAGATACGCAGTATTTT	CAISVQGGDTQYF
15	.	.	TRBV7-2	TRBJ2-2	TGTGCCAGCAGCTTAGTGATGCTGAACACCGGGGAGCTGTTTTTT	CASSLVMLNTGELFF
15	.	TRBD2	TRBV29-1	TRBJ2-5	TGCAGCGTGATACCGGGACTAAGAAAACAAGAGACCCAGTACTTC	CSVIPGLRKQETQYF
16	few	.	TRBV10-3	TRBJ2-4	TGTGCCATCAGTGATCGGCAGACGGCGACCAAAAACATTCAGTACTTC	CAISDRQTATKNIQYF
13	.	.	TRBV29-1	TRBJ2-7	TGCAGCGTTGTTGGACCCGCGGCCAGGGAGCAGTACTTC	CSVVGPAAREQYF
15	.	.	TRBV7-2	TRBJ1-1	TGTGCCAGCAGTACGCAATTGGGAGGTGGGACTGAAGCTTTCTTT	CASSTQLGGGTEAFF
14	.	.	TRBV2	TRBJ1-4	TGTGCCAGCAGTCCCCCCGGGAATTATGAAAAACTGTTTTTT	CASSPPGNYEKLFF
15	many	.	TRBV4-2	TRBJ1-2	TGTGCCAGCAGCCAAGAGACAGGTGGTCTTGGTGGCTACACCTTC	CASSQETGGLGGYTF